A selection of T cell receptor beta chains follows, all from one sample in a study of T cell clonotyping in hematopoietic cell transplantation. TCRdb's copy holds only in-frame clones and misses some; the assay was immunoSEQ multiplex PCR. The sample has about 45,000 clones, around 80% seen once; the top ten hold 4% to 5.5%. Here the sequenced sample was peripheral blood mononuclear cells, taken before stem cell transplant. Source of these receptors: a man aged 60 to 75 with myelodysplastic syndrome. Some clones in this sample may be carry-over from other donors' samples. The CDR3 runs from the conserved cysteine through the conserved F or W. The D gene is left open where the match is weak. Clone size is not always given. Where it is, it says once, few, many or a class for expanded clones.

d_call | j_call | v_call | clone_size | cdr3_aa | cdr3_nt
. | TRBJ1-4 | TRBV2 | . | CAAVGINEKLFF | TGTGCCGCAGTAGGGATTAATGAAAAACTGTTTTTT
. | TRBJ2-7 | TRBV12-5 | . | CASGLARTATGPEEQYF | TGTGCTAGTGGTTTGGCACGGACAGCTACGGGTCCGGAGGAGCAGTACTTC
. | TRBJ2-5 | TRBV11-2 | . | CASSPSYREQETQYF | TGTGCCAGCAGCCCCTCGTACAGGGAGCAAGAGACCCAGTACTTC
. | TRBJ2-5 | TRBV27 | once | CASIPGRYQETQYF | TGTGCCAGCATCCCGGGACGGTACCAAGAGACCCAGTACTTC
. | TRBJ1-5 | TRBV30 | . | CAWSVWGPEGPQHF | TGTGCCTGGAGTGTATGGGGTCCCGAGGGGCCCCAGCATTTT
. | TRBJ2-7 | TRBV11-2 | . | CASATYGYEQYF | TGTGCCAGCGCCACCTACGGCTACGAGCAGTACTTC
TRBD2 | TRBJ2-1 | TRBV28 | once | CASSGLAGYNEQFF | TGTGCCAGCAGTGGACTAGCGGGGTACAATGAGCAGTTCTTC
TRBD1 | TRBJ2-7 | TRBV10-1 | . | CASILSQDRASYEQYF | TGCGCCAGCATACTCTCCCAGGACAGGGCCTCCTACGAGCAGTACTTC
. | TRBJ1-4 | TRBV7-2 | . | CASSLASFGGAREKLFF | TGTGCCAGCAGCTTAGCGAGTTTCGGGGGTGCCCGTGAAAAACTGTTTTTT
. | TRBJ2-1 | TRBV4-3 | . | CASSQDLTPGAVYNEQFF | TGCGCCAGCAGCCAAGATCTAACCCCAGGGGCGGTCTACAATGAGCAGTTCTTC
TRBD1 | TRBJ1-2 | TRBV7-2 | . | CASSSGQLSYGYTF | TGTGCCAGCAGTTCGGGACAGTTGAGCTATGGCTACACCTTC
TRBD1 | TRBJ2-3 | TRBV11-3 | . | CASSSRTGGTDTQYF | TGTGCCAGCAGCTCCCGGACAGGGGGCACAGATACGCAGTATTTT
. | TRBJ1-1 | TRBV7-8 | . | CASSLRSEAFF | TGTGCCAGCAGCTTAAGGAGTGAAGCTTTCTTT
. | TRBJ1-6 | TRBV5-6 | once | CASSSNGGNSPLHF | TGTGCCAGCAGCTCAAACGGGGGTAATTCACCCCTCCACTTT
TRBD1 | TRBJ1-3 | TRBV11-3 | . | CASSPGQGGPGNTIYF | TGTGCCAGCAGCCCAGGACAGGGAGGTCCGGGAAACACCATATATTTT
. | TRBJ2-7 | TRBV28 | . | CASTWTGSYEQYF | TGTGCCAGCACCTGGACGGGTTCCTACGAGCAGTACTTC
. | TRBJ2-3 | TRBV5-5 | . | CASSLGGLNTDTQYF | TGTGCCAGCAGCTTGGGGGGTCTGAACACAGATACGCAGTATTTT